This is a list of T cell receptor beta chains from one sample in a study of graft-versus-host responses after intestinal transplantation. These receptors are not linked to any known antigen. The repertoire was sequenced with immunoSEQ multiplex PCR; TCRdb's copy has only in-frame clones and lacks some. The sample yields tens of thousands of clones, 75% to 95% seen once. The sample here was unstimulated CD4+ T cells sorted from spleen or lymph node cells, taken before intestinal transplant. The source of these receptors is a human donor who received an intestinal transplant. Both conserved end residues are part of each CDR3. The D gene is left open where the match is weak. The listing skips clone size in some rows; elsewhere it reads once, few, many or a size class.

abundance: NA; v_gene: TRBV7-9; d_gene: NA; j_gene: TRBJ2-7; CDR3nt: TGTGCCAGCAGCCTGGAGCCTTACGAGCAGTACTTC; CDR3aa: CASSLEPYEQYF
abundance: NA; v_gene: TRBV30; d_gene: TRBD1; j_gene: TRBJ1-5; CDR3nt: TGTGCCTGGAGTGGGGGACAGGGAAAAAGTAATAGCAATCAGCCCCAGCATTTT; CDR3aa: CAWSGGQGKSNSNQPQHF
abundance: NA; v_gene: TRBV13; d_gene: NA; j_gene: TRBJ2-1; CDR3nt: TGTGCCAGCAGCTTGTCACGGTACTACAATGAGCAGTTCTTC; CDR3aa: CASSLSRYYNEQFF
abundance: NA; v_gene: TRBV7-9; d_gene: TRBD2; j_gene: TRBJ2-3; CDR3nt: TGTGCCAGCAGCTTAGGTGGCGGGAGATGGGCGTCGGGCACAGATACGCAGTATTTT; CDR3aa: CASSLGGGRWASGTDTQYF
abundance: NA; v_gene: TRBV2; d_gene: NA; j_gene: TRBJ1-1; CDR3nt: TGTGCCAACGGACTGACCAACACTGAAGCTTTCTTT; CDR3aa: CANGLTNTEAFF
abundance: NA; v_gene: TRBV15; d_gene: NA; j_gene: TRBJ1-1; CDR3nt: TGTGCCACCAGCAGAGCTGCAGGGAACACTGAAGCTTTCTTT; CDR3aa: CATSRAAGNTEAFF
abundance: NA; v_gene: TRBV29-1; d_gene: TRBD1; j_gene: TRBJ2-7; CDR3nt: TGCAGCGTTGCAGACAGGGATAAGTACGAGCAGTACTTC; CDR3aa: CSVADRDKYEQYF
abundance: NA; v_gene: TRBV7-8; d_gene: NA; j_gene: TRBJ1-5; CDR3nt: TGTGCCAGCAGCTTAGTCCCCGGGTTTATGGAGCCCCAGCATTTT; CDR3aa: CASSLVPGFMEPQHF
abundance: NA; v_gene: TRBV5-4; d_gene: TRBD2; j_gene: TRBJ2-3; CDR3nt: TGTGCCAGCAGCCCACTAGCGGGGGGCACAGATACGCAGTATTTT; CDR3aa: CASSPLAGGTDTQYF
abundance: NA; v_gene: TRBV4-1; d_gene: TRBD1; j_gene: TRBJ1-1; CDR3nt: TGCGCCAGCAGCCCGGGACAGTTCAAGTTGAACACTGAAGCTTTCTTT; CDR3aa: CASSPGQFKLNTEAFF
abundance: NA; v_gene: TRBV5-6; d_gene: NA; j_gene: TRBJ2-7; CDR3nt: TGTGCCAGCAGCTGGCGGGGACCGCTGCACGGAGAGCAGTGCTTC; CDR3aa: CASSWRGPLHGEQCF
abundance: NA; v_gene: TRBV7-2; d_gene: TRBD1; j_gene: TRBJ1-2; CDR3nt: TGTGCCAGCAGCCTCGACAGGGTTGAGAATGGCTACACCTTC; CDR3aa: CASSLDRVENGYTF
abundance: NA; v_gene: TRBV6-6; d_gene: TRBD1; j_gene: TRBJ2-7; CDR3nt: TGTGCCAGCAGTTTCCAGGGGGCGCCGTACGAGCAGTACTTC; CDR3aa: CASSFQGAPYEQYF
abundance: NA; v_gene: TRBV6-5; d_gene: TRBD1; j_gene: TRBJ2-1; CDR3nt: TGTGCCAGCAGTTACTTTACAGGGGGCCGTAGCAATGAGCAGTTCTTC; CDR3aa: CASSYFTGGRSNEQFF
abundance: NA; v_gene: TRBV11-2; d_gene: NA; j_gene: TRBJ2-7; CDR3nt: TGTGCCAGCAGCTTAGGAACAGGGCACTACGAGCAGTACTTC; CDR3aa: CASSLGTGHYEQYF
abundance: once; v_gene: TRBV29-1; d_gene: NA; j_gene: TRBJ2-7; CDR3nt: TGCAGCGTTGAGTCTCGGGGGGCGAAAGGTTACGAGCAGTACTTC; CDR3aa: CSVESRGAKGYEQYF
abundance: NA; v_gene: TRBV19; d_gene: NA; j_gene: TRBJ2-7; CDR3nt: TGTGCCAGTAGTACCGTGGTCGAAGGGGTGCAGTACTTC; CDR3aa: CASSTVVEGVQYF
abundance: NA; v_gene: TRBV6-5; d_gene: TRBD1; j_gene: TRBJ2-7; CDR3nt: TGTGCCAGCAGAATCCGGGACAGGGACCACGAGCAGTACTTC; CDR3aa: CASRIRDRDHEQYF
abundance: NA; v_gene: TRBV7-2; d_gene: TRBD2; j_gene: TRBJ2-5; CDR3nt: TGTGCCAGCAGCTACCGCAGCGGGGGGCTTCAAGAGACCCAGTACTTC; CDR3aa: CASSYRSGGLQETQYF
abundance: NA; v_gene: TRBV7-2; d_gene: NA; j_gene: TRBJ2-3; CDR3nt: TGTGCCAGCAGCTCACAGAGGGGCACAGATACGCAGTATTTT; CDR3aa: CASSSQRGTDTQYF
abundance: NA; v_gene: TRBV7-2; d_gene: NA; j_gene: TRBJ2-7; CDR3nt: TGTGCCAGCAGCTTAGCCCCGGCGGGGCACGGGCAGTACTTC; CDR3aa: CASSLAPAGHGQYF
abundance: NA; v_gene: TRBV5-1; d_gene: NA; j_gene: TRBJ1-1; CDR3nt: TGCGCCAGCAGCTTGGATCGACAGAACACTGAAGCTTTCTTT; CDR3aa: CASSLDRQNTEAFF
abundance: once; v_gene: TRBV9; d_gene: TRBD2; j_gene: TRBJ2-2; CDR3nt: TGTGCCAGCAGCCCCAGACTAGCGGCCGCCGGGGAGCTGTTTTTT; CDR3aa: CASSPRLAAAGELFF
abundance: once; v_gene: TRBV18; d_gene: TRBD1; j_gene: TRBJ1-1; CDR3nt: TGTGCCAGCTCACTGACGGACACAGGGGACACTGAAGCTTTCTTT; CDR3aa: CASSLTDTGDTEAFF
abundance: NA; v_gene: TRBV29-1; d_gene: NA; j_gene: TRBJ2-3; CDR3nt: TGCAGCGTCTTGGACGGACGGCGGGGTCGCACAGATACGCAGTATTTT; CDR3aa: CSVLDGRRGRTDTQYF
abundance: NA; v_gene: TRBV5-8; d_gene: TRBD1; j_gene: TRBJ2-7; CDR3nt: TGTGCCAGCAGCCCTGGGACAGAACTATTTTCCTACGAGCAGTACTTC; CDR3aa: CASSPGTELFSYEQYF
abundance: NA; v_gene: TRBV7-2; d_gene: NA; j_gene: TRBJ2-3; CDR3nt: TGTGCCAGCAGCTTGGGCAACTCAGATACGCAGTATTTT; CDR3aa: CASSLGNSDTQYF
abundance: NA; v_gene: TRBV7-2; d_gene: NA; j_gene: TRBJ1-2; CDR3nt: TGTGCCAGCAGCTTAGCTCAGAATATGGTCTATGGCTACACCTTC; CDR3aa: CASSLAQNMVYGYTF
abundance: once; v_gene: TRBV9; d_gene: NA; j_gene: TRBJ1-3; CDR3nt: TGTGCCAGCAGCGTAGCGGTCACGAACCCTGGAAACACCATATATTTT; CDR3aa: CASSVAVTNPGNTIYF
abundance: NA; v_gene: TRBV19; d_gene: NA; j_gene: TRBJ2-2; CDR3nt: TGTGCCAGTAGTATCCGGGGCGGGCGGGGGCGAAACACCGGGGAGCTGTTTTTT; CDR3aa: CASSIRGGRGRNTGELFF
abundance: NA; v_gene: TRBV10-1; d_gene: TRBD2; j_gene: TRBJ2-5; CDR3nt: TGCGCCAGCAGTGATTCCGGACTAGCGGGAAAAGAGACCCAGTACTTC; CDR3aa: CASSDSGLAGKETQYF
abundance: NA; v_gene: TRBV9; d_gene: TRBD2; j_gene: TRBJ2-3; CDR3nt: TGTGCCAGCAGCGTAGGAGCGGGGGGATCTAAGAAAGATACGCAGTATTTT; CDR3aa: CASSVGAGGSKKDTQYF
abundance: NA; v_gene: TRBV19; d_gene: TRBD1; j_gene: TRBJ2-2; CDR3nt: TGTGCCAGTAGATTCGACAGGGACACCGGGGAGCTGTTTTTT; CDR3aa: CASRFDRDTGELFF
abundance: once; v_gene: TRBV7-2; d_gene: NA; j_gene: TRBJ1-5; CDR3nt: TGTGCCAGCAAAGCAGACAGCAACAATCAGCCCCAGCATTTT; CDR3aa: CASKADSNNQPQHF
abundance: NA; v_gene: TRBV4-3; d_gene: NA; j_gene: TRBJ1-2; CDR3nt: TGCGCCAGCAGCCACCAAGTCCGGGGTAACTATGGCTACACCTTC; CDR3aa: CASSHQVRGNYGYTF
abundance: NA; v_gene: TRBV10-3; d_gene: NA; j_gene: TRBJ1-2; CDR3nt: TGTGCCATCAGCCCCGGGGATTCCAACTATGGCTACACCTTC; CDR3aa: CAISPGDSNYGYTF
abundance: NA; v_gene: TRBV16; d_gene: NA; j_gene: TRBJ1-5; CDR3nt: TGTGCCAGCAGCCCGGACAGTTCTAATCAGCCCCAGCATTTT; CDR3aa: CASSPDSSNQPQHF
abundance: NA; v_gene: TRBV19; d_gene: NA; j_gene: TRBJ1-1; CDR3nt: TGTGCCAGTAATAGTCGGGGGACCAACACTGAAGCTTTCTTT; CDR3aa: CASNSRGTNTEAFF
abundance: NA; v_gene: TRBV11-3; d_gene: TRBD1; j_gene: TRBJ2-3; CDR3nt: TGTGCCAGCAGCTTAGATAGGGGGCGCGCAGATACGCAGTATTTT; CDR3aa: CASSLDRGRADTQYF
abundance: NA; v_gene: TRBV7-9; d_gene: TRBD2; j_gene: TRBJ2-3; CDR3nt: TGTGCCAGCAGCTTAGATAGCGGGCGCACAGATACGCAGTATTTT; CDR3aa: CASSLDSGRTDTQYF
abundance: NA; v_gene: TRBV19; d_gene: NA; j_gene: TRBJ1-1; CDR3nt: TGTGCCAGTAGTACCTATACAGGGACGGGATTGAACACTGAAGCTTTCTTT; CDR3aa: CASSTYTGTGLNTEAFF
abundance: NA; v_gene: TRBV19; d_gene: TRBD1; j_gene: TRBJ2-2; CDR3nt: TGTGCCAGTCGCAGGGGGATCACCGGGGAGCTGTTTTTT; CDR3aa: CASRRGITGELFF
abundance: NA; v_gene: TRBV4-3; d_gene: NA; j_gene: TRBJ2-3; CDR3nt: TGCGCCAGCAGCCAAGATGGGGGCAGGTCGTATTTT; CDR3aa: CASSQDGGRSYF
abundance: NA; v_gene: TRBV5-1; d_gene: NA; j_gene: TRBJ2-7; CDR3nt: TGCGCCAGCAGCTTATGGAGCTCCTACGAGCAGTACTTC; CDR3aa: CASSLWSSYEQYF
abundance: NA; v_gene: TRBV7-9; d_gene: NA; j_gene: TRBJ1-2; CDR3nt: TGTGCCAGCAGCTCCGAGGGCTATGGCTACACCTTC; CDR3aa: CASSSEGYGYTF
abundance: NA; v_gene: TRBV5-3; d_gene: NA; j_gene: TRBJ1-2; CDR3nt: TGTGCCAGAAGCCATCCAGGGCTCCACTATGGCTACACCTTC; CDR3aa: CARSHPGLHYGYTF
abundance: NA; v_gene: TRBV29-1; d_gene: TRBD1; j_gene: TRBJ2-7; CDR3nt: TGCAGCGCCCGGGACAGGGACTACGAGCAGTACTTC; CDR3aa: CSARDRDYEQYF
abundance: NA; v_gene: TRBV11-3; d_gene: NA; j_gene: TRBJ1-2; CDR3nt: TGTGCCAGCAGCTTCCGTTCAGGGAACTATGGCTACACCTTC; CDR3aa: CASSFRSGNYGYTF
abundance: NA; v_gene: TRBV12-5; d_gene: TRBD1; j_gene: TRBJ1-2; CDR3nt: TGTGCTAGTGGTTTGGGGACCGGGACAGGGGACTATGGCTACACCTTC; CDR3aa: CASGLGTGTGDYGYTF
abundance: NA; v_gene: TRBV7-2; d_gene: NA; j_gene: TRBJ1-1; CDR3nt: TGTGCCAGCAGCCGGGTAGGGGGGGAGAACACTGAAGCTTTCTTT; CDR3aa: CASSRVGGENTEAFF
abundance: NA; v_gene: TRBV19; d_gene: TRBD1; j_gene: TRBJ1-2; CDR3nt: TGTGCCAGTAGTATACAGGGGGCCGGCGGCTACACCTTC; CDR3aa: CASSIQGAGGYTF
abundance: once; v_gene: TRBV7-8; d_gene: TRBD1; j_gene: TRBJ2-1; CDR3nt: TGTGCCAGCACACCAGACAGGGGGCCCTACAATGAGCAGTTCTTC; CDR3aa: CASTPDRGPYNEQFF
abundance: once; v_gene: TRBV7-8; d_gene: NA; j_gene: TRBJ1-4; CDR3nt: TGTGCCAGCAGCTTCAGAGGGATAGGGGAAAAACTGTTTTTT; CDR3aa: CASSFRGIGEKLFF